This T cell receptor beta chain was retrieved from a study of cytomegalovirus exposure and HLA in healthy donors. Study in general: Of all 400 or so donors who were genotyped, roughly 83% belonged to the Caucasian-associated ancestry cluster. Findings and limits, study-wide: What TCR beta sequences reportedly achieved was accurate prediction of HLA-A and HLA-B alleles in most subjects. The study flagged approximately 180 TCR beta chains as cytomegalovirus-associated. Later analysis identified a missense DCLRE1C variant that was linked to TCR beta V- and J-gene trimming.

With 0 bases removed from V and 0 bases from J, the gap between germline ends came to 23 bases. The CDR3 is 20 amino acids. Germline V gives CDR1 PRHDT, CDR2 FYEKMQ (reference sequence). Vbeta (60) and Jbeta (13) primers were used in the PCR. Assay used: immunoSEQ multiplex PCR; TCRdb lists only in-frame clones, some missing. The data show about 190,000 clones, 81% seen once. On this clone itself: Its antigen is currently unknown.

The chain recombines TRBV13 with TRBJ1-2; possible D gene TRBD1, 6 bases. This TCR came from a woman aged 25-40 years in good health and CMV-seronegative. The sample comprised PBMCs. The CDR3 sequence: CASSLGGADTGNLANYGYTF. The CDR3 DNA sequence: TGTGCCAGCAGCTTAGGAGGAGCTGACACAGGGAACCTAGCTAACTATGGCTACACCTTC. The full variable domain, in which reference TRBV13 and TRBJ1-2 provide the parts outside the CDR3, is AAGVIQSPRHLIKEKRETATLKCYPIPRHDTVYWYQQGPGQDPQFLISFYEKMQSDKGSIPDRFSAQQFSDYHSELNMSSLELGDSALYFCASSLGGADTGNLANYGYTFGSGTRLTVV.